This paragraph reports one T cell receptor (beta chain). Compared with germline, one end of the junction differs, possibly owing to a read error. This CDR3 spans 13 amino acids. Germline lookup yields CDR1 SNHLY and CDR2 FYNNEI. RNA, at roughly 0.5 to 1 ug, was reverse transcribed with random hexamers. Multiplex PCR with immunoSEQ amplified the TCR beta CDR3 across 54 Vbeta and 13 Jbeta. TCRdb re-called the immunoSEQ multiplex PCR reads with MiXCR, one entry per CDR3 protein. The sample includes around 130,000 distinct CDR3 sequences, just under 95% of them seen just once. The sample is drawn from a study of CD8 T cells in Susac syndrome. Across the whole study: When their blood was taken, patients with Susac syndrome were therapy-naive, taking corticosteroids, or taking intravenous immunoglobulin alone.

The receptor was isolated from a human donor with Susac syndrome. The chain carries TRBV2 and TRBJ2-1; D may be TRBD2 (6 bases). Sequences were obtained from CD8+ T cells from PBMCs. The DNA of the CDR3 is TGTGCCAGCAGGGGGGACTCCGACAATGAGCAGTTCTTC. Amino acids: CASRGDSDNEQFF.